Below are 32 T cell receptor beta chains sequenced from a single sample in a study of blood T cell repertoires in COVID-19. Profiled with immunoSEQ multiplex PCR; TCRdb holds only in-frame clones, not every one. The data contain 210,000 or so clones, 70% to 90% of them singletons. The sample comprised peripheral blood. These receptors all come from a woman between 40 and 50 years old who had recovered from COVID-19.

The J gene is TRBJ1-2, the V gene TRBV4-2, with 7 bases matching TRBD1. The CDR3 loop spans 17 amino acids. Looked up from germline, CDR1 is LGHNA and CDR2 is YNFKEQ. Unmatched junction bases numbered 7, after V lost 0 bases and J lost 0 bases. The chain's CDR3 is CASSQDHRGHANYGYTF. The CDR3 nucleotides read TGTGCCAGCAGCCAAGACCATAGGGGGCATGCTAACTATGGCTACACCTTC.

The rearrangement joins TRBV30 to TRBJ2-7; 11 nucleotides match TRBD2. The trim removed 4 bases at V and 2 bases at J, leaving 7 bases unmatched. Germline CDR1 and CDR2: GTSNPN and SVGIG (reference sequence). The CDR3 totals 15 residues. CDR3 residues: CAWNTGTSGTYEQYF. Here the CDR3 DNA reads TGTGCCTGGAACACCGGGACTAGCGGTACCTACGAGCAGTACTTC.

The gene calls are TRBV7-8 and TRBJ1-5; D uncertain. V gave up 0 bases and J gave up 1 base, with 13 bases separating them. The CDR3 totals 17 residues. Germline assignment: CDR1 SGHVS and CDR2 FQNEAQ. CDR3 coding DNA: TGTGCCAGCAGCTTAGCGATTTCGGGGTACAGCAATCAGCCCCAGCATTTT. Protein product: CASSLAISGYSNQPQHF. Full variable domain (outside the CDR3, taken from reference TRBV7-8 and TRBJ1-5): GAGVSQSPRYKVAKRGQDVALRCDPISGHVSLFWYQQALGQGPEFLTYFQNEAQLDKSGLPSDRFFAERPEGSVSTLKIQRTQQEDSAVYLCASSLAISGYSNQPQHFGDGTRLSIL.

The J gene is TRBJ2-3, the V gene TRBV12-5; 9 bases match TRBD1. Looked up from germline, CDR1 is LGHNT and CDR2 is FRNRAP. The CDR3 runs to 17 residues. J was trimmed by 6 bases and V by 1 base; bases with no gene match: 11. DNA of the CDR3: TGTGCTAGTGGTTTGGCGCTGGGACAGGGTCTTTCGGATACGCAGTATTTT. It is translated as CASGLALGQGLSDTQYF.

The rearrangement joins TRBV7-2 to TRBJ2-1, with D possibly being TRBD2 (6 bases). The germline V gene encodes CDR1 SGHTA and CDR2 FQGNSA. The CDR3 spans 16 residues. V shed 5 bases and J shed 5 bases, with 19 bases lying between them. The CDR3, as DNA: TGTGCCAGCAGCCGGGCCGGGAGCGGTACTAACAATGAGCAGTTCTTC. This sequence encodes CASSRAGSGTNNEQFF.

The rearrangement joins TRBV7-2 to TRBJ1-2, with 12 bases identical to TRBD1. J lost 6 bases, V lost 5 bases, and 7 bases had no gene match. Germline values: CDR1 SGHTA, CDR2 FQGNSA. This CDR3 contains 15 residues. This CDR3 is CASSIPGQGAHGYTF. The CDR3 region has the DNA TGTGCCAGCAGCATACCGGGACAGGGGGCGCATGGCTACACCTTC.

V usage is TRBV5-1 and J usage is TRBJ2-3; 7 nucleotides line up with TRBD2. The germline V gene encodes CDR1 SGHRS and CDR2 YFSETQ. This CDR3 comprises 16 residues. V was clipped by 2 bases and J by 3 bases; unmatched bases: 9. The CDR3 DNA reads as TGCGCCAGCAGCTTAATGGGGGGAGGGCCGACAGATACGCAGTATTTT. Encoded protein: CASSLMGGGPTDTQYF.

The J gene is TRBJ1-1, the V gene TRBV7-6; D may be TRBD1 (6 bases). This CDR3 region has 18 residues. Germline lookup yields CDR1 SGHVS and CDR2 FNYEAQ. Trimming pared 5 bases from V and 0 bases from J, leaving 22 bases between. CDR3 bases: TGTGCCAGCAGCCCCAGAGGGGGTTGGGGATACATGAACACTGAAGCTTTCTTT. Translating gives CASSPRGGWGYMNTEAFF.

The chain uses TRBV18 and TRBJ1-1; 7 positions match TRBD1. The CDR3 totals 15 residues. After removal of 3 bases from V and 4 bases from J, the junction contained 8 bases not matched to a gene. Germline loops: CDR1 KGHSH, CDR2 LQKENI. The CDR3 DNA follows: TGTGCCAGCTCACCCGGACAGGCTCGGAGCACTGAAGCTTTCTTT. This translates into CASSPGQARSTEAFF.

The V and J genes are TRBV19 and TRBJ1-2, with D unresolved. The germline gives CDR1 LNHDA, CDR2 SQIVND (reference sequence). Trimming took off 8 bases at V and 7 bases at J, with 17 bases between the two ends. CDR3 length: 13 amino acids. CDR3 nucleotides: TGTGCCAGTCGGAAGGAGTCAGTTACTGGCTACACCTTC. It encodes CASRKESVTGYTF.

V usage is TRBV9 and J usage is TRBJ1-3, with D unclear. Trimming stripped 4 bases from V and 0 bases from J, with 11 bases between. Germline V gives CDR1 SGDLS, CDR2 YYNGEE. CDR3 length: 15 amino acids. For the CDR3, the DNA is TGTGCCAGCAGCCCGGAGGCCGTCTCTGGAAACACCATATATTTT. The encoded protein is CASSPEAVSGNTIYF.

This chain links TRBV24-1 with TRBJ2-7; the match to TRBD1 covers 8 bases. The CDR3 sequence is 15 residues long. Unmatched junction bases numbered 7, after V lost 3 bases and J lost 4 bases. The germline V gene encodes CDR1 KGHDR and CDR2 SFDVKD. The CDR3 nucleotides are TGTGCCACCAGTGATCCGGGGCAGGGGGCATACGAGCAGTACTTC. It encodes CATSDPGQGAYEQYF.

The rearrangement joins TRBV28 to TRBJ2-7, with D maybe TRBD1 (5 bases). V dropped 5 bases and J dropped 9 bases, with 8 bases sitting between them. This CDR3 has 10 residues. The germline CDR1 and CDR2 sequences are MDHEN and SYDVKM. The CDR3 here is CASSGAGQYF. In DNA form, the CDR3 reads TGTGCCAGCAGTGGGGCTGGGCAGTACTTC. The whole variable domain, remainder taken from reference TRBV28 and TRBJ2-7, is DVKVTQSSRYLVKRTGEKVFLECVQDMDHENMFWYRQDPGLGLRLIYFSYDVKMKEKGDIPEGYSVSREKKERFSLILESASTNQTSMYLCASSGAGQYFGPGTRLTVT.

This chain connects TRBV7-2 to TRBJ2-7, with D perhaps matching TRBD2 (7 bases). Trimming removed 5 bases from V and 3 bases from J, with 17 bases in between. This CDR3 spans 15 amino acids. CDR1 is SGHTA and CDR2 is FQGNSA in the germline V gene. The DNA of the CDR3 is TGTGCCAGCAGCGACTTTGGGGGAGGGGGCTACGAGCAGTACTTC. This translates into CASSDFGGGGYEQYF.

J is TRBJ1-6 and V is TRBV4-3, with D possibly TRBD1 on 6 matching bases. V was clipped by 5 bases and J by 9 bases, with 20 bases between them. The CDR3 totals 16 residues. CDR1 and CDR2 (germline): LGHNA, YSLEER. The CDR3 nucleotides read TGCGCCAGCAGCTCTCAGATTTCGACAGGTAGTTCACCCCTCCACTTT. This codes for CASSSQISTGSSPLHF.

The V and J genes are TRBV2 and TRBJ2-2; 9 nucleotides line up with TRBD2. Germline V gene lookup returns CDR1 SNHLY and CDR2 FYNNEI. This CDR3 is built from 19 residues. With V trimmed by 3 bases and J by 2 bases, 13 bases remained unmatched. DNA for the CDR3: TGTGCCAGCAGTGATCTTGGTCTAGCGGGAAATACAAACACCGGGGAGCTGTTTTTT. This gives the protein CASSDLGLAGNTNTGELFF.

This chain connects TRBV28 to TRBJ2-1, with D possibly being TRBD1 (5 bases). The CDR3 is 16 residues long. Looked up from germline, CDR1 is MDHEN and CDR2 is SYDVKM. Trimming took 7 bases from V and 2 from J, leaving 18 bases between them. CDR3 residues: CASKLGAGSAYNEQFF. The CDR3 DNA is TGTGCCAGCAAATTAGGGGCAGGGTCTGCCTACAATGAGCAGTTCTTC.

The chain recombines TRBV7-2 with TRBJ2-3, with D hard to call. Trimming pared 4 bases from V and 2 bases from J, leaving 10 bases between. Germline V gives CDR1 SGHTA, CDR2 FQGNSA. The CDR3 contains 14 residues. For the CDR3, the DNA is TGTGCCAGCAGCTCAGTCGTGTACACAGATACGCAGTATTTT. This codes for CASSSVVYTDTQYF.

The genes are TRBV11-2 and TRBJ1-1; unclear D gene. The CDR3 sequence is 14 residues long. Germline V gene sequence: CDR1 SGHAT, CDR2 FQNNGV. Trimming shortened V by 2 bases and J by 0 bases, and 7 bases separated the two germline ends. CDR3 in DNA: TGTGCCAGCAGCTTATCAGATGTGAACACTGAAGCTTTCTTT. This codes for CASSLSDVNTEAFF.

The J gene is TRBJ1-2, the V gene TRBV12-3 or TRBV12-4, with D possibly TRBD1 on 5 matching bases. Trimming stripped 4 bases from V and 8 bases from J, with 14 bases between. This CDR3 is built from 13 residues. In DNA form, the CDR3 reads TGTGCCAGCAGTTCTCCTGACAGAGAGGGCTACACCTTC. Translated: CASSSPDREGYTF.

The CDR3 DNA sequence: TGTGCCACCAGGGCTAGCAGCACAGATACGCAGTATTTT. Translated: CATRASSTDTQYF. The chain is built from TRBV15 and TRBJ2-3; perhaps TRBD2 as D (5 bases). This CDR3 has 13 residues. Germline V gene sequence: CDR1 LNHNV, CDR2 YYDKDF (reference sequence). V was shortened by 6 bases and J by 0 bases, with 7 bases between the two germline ends.

This clone showed up just once. This chain connects TRBV4-3 to TRBJ1-4, with TRBD1 matching over 9 bases. The V segment lost 1 base and the J segment 4 bases; nucleotides outside the gene matches: 1. The germline V gene encodes CDR1 LGHNA and CDR2 YSLEER. This CDR3 has 15 amino acids. The CDR3 loop reads CASSQVDRGNEKLFF. The CDR3 coding sequence is TGCGCCAGCAGCCAAGTGGACAGGGGTAATGAAAAACTGTTTTTT.

This chain joins TRBV7-6 and TRBJ2-1; TRBD2 matches 8 bases. This CDR3 region has 13 residues. Germline values: CDR1 SGHVS, CDR2 FNYEAQ. V lost 2 bases, J lost 9 bases, and 3 bases stayed unmatched. The CDR3 loop reads CASSLSGSGEQFF. The CDR3 DNA follows: TGTGCCAGCAGCTTAAGCGGGAGTGGTGAGCAGTTCTTC.

By share of the sample, this clone is medium-sized. V and J are TRBV4-3 and TRBJ1-3; no clear D. The ends were cut back, 0 bases at V and 0 bases at J, with 15 bases in the middle. CDR1 and CDR2 (germline): LGHNA, YSLEER. The CDR3 runs to 18 residues. The CDR3 nucleotides are TGCGCCAGCAGCCAAGATCAAACCCTATCGAGCTCTGGAAACACCATATATTTT. It encodes CASSQDQTLSSSGNTIYF.

The rearrangement joins TRBV28 to TRBJ2-4; 7 bases are a match to TRBD2. Losses at the gene ends were 5 bases for V and 8 bases for J; bases not matched to a gene: 0. The CDR3 loop spans 11 amino acids. CDR1 is MDHEN, CDR2 SYDVKM, per germline. The CDR3 DNA reads as TGTGCCAGCAGTGGGGGGGACATTCAGTACTTC. Encoded protein: CASSGGDIQYF.

V usage is TRBV4-1 and J usage is TRBJ1-1; unclear D gene. There are 15 residues in the CDR3. V lost 0 bases and J 6 bases, leaving 14 bases between the germline ends. The germline V gene encodes CDR1 MGHRA and CDR2 YSYEKL. CDR3 residues: CASSQDSGPLAEAFF. DNA of the CDR3: TGCGCCAGCAGCCAAGATTCCGGTCCCCTCGCTGAAGCTTTCTTT.

The V call is TRBV7-2, the J call TRBJ2-1; 12 bases line up with TRBD2. V was clipped by 2 bases and J by 9 bases; unmatched bases: 17. This CDR3 spans 19 amino acids. Germline V gene lookup returns CDR1 SGHTA and CDR2 FQGNSA. CDR3 nucleotide sequence: TGTGCCAGCAGCTTAAGCCCAGGTTTGCGACTAGCGGGAGTTACTGAGCAGTTCTTC. Protein product: CASSLSPGLRLAGVTEQFF.

This chain connects TRBV5-3 to TRBJ2-7; 7 bases fit TRBD2. TRBV5-3 counts as an open reading frame of uncertain function. The J segment lost 2 bases and the V segment lost 4 bases, leaving 15 bases of the junction unmatched. The CDR3 has 17 amino acids. The CDR3 DNA reads TGTGCCAGAAGCCACGTGGGGAGGGCCCATTCCCCCTACGAGCAGTACTTC. Protein: CARSHVGRAHSPYEQYF.

The chain has TRBV19 and TRBJ1-5, with TRBD1 as a possible D gene (6 bases). Germline V gene data show CDR1 as LNHDA and CDR2 as SQIVND (reference sequence). V was shortened by 5 bases and J by 5 bases, with 16 bases between the two germline ends. This CDR3 contains 15 residues. The CDR3 coding sequence is TGTGCCAGTAGTCGACAGGCATGGGCGGATCAGCCCCAGCATTTT. This codes for CASSRQAWADQPQHF.

This sequence joins TRBV7-8 and TRBJ2-2; D is undetermined. V was shortened by 3 bases and J by 7 bases, with 12 bases between the two germline ends. The CDR3 contains 14 residues. Per germline, CDR1 SGHVS and CDR2 FQNEAQ. CDR3 region: CASSFLDKGGELFF. As DNA, the CDR3 is TGTGCCAGCAGCTTCCTAGATAAAGGCGGGGAGCTGTTTTTT.

This clone was recorded a few times. This specimen includes other DNA sequences encoding the same CDR3. This chain links TRBV27 with TRBJ2-7; perhaps TRBD1 as D (5 bases). There are 10 residues in the CDR3. CDR1 MNHEY and CDR2 SMNVEV come from the germline V gene (reference sequence). V was clipped by 8 bases and J by 3 bases, with 5 bases between them. The CDR3 here is CASGHYEQYF. DNA of the CDR3: TGTGCCAGCGGACACTACGAGCAGTACTTC.

The V call is TRBV5-4, the J call TRBJ1-2; 11 bases map to TRBD1. The CDR3 spans 14 residues. Germline assignment: CDR1 SGHNT and CDR2 YYREEE (reference sequence). The V and J ends lost 0 bases and 7 bases, in that order; junction bases with no gene match: 2. CDR3 amino acids: CASSLGDRGSGYTF. The CDR3 bases are TGTGCCAGCAGCTTGGGGGACAGGGGGTCTGGCTACACCTTC.